This T cell receptor (beta chain) was profiled in a study of blood T cells in healthy people across ages. Overall study results and limits: Underestimates were what the diversity estimates from one million T cells were considered to be.

The germline V gene has CDR1 KGHSH and CDR2 LQKENI. The CDR3 contains 16 residues. The V and J ends lost 6 bases and 9 bases respectively, with 24 bases between them. Concerning this clonotype itself: Its antigen remains unknown.

Together with a sample-barcoded 5' primer, a J-beta primer mix was included in a second PCR lasting roughly 6 to 12 cycles. Each CDR3 protein is one row after TCRdb ran MiXCR on the 5' RACE reads. The sample lists 630,000 or so distinct CDR3 sequences, about 32% seen once, with 15% in the top ten. The chain is built from TRBV18 and TRBJ2-1, with D perhaps assigned TRBD1 or TRBD2 (5 bases each). The sample consisted of blood. This sequence originates from a woman older than 75 in good health. DNA for the CDR3: TGTGCCAGCTCCCAAGCCTCACGGGGCCAATCATTTGAGCAGTTCTTC. This codes for CASSQASRGQSFEQFF.